A single sample gave rise to the 26 T cell receptor beta chains below, sequenced in a study of blood T cell repertoires in COVID-19. Measured with immunoSEQ multiplex PCR; TCRdb has only the in-frame clones, and not every one. The sample yields just over 250,000 clones, around 90% seen once. The sample consisted of peripheral blood. The receptors come from a man in his sixties who had recovered from COVID-19.

This chain uses TRBV3-1 (or the pseudogene TRBV3-2) with TRBJ2-1; D might be TRBD2 (7 bases). Trimming left V 4 bases short and J 2 bases short, with 12 bases between. Germline CDR1 and CDR2: LGHDT and YNNKEL (reference sequence). The CDR3 has 15 residues. The CDR3 is CASSPRGPAYNEQFF. CDR3 nucleotide sequence: TGTGCCAGCAGCCCGCGGGGGCCTGCCTACAATGAGCAGTTCTTC.

The rearrangement uses TRBV24-1 and TRBJ2-7; no reliable D call. Trimming cost V 3 bases and J 1 base, with 3 bases left between them. Germline loops: CDR1 KGHDR, CDR2 SFDVKD. The CDR3 consists of 12 residues. CDR3 residues: CATSDRSYEQYF. In DNA, the CDR3 is TGTGCCACCAGTGATCGGTCCTACGAGCAGTACTTC.

This sequence joins TRBV28 and TRBJ2-7; D might be TRBD1 (6 bases). Trimming stripped 8 bases from V and 1 base from J, with 21 bases between. CDR1 MDHEN and CDR2 SYDVKM come from the germline V gene. The CDR3 loop spans 16 amino acids. The CDR3 nucleotides read TGTGCCAGCGCGGTCGTGGCGGACAGTTTATCCTACGAGCAGTACTTC. It codes for CASAVVADSLSYEQYF. The full variable domain, with the rest looked up from reference TRBV28 and TRBJ2-7, is DVKVTQSSRYLVKRTGEKVFLECVQDMDHENMFWYRQDPGLGLRLIYFSYDVKMKEKGDIPEGYSVSREKKERFSLILESASTNQTSMYLCASAVVADSLSYEQYFGPGTRLTVT.

The chain has TRBV7-3 and TRBJ2-2; D call uncertain. V was pared by 5 bases and J by 0 bases, with 10 bases between. Germline V gene data show CDR1 as SGHTA and CDR2 as FQGTGA. This CDR3 is 15 amino acids long. CDR3 residues: CASSRGQPNTGELFF. The CDR3 region has the DNA TGTGCCAGCAGCCGCGGTCAGCCGAACACCGGGGAGCTGTTTTTT. The full variable domain, rest sourced from reference TRBV7-3 and TRBJ2-2, is GAGVSQTPSNKVTEKGKYVELRCDPISGHTALYWYRQSLGQGPEFLIYFQGTGAADDSGLPNDRFFAVRPEGSVSTLKIQRTERGDSAVYLCASSRGQPNTGELFFGEGSRLTVL.

The chain couples TRBV7-2 to TRBJ1-3; TRBD1 is a possible D gene (6 bases). V was cut by 5 bases and J by 3 bases, with 14 bases left in between. CDR3 length: 15 amino acids. Germline CDR1 and CDR2: SGHTA and FQGNSA. In nucleotides, the CDR3 is TGTGCCAGCAGCCTCGTCGGGGGGCTTGGAAACACCATATATTTT. This encodes CASSLVGGLGNTIYF.

This clone was seen a single time. The genes are TRBV19 and TRBJ2-7; 7 nucleotides align to TRBD1. After removal of 4 bases from V and 7 bases from J, the junction contained 7 bases not matched to a gene. The germline V gene encodes CDR1 LNHDA and CDR2 SQIVND (reference sequence). The CDR3 is made up of 13 amino acids. In DNA form, the CDR3 reads TGTGCCAGTAGTAAATTAAGGGGGCATGAGCAGTACTTC. Its translation is CASSKLRGHEQYF.

This chain connects TRBV5-4 to TRBJ2-5; D may be TRBD2 (6 bases). The CDR3 totals 15 residues. Germline-derived CDR1 and CDR2 are SGHNT and YYREEE (reference sequence). Trimming removed 5 bases at V and 5 bases at J, with 19 bases between. The CDR3 coding sequence is TGTGCCAGCAGGGCGGGATCCGGAAAGTGGGAGACCCAGTACTTC. As protein: CASRAGSGKWETQYF.

The sample holds a few counts of this clone. Here the CDR3 DNA reads TGCGCCAGCAGTGAGATTCGGGAGACCCAGTACTTC. Translation gives CASSEIRETQYF. The chain employs TRBV10-2 and TRBJ2-5; D not resolved. V lost 2 bases and J lost 5, with 6 bases in between. From germline, CDR1 is WSHSY and CDR2 SAAADI. The length of the CDR3 is 12 residues.

The chain carries TRBV7-2 and TRBJ2-2; 7 nucleotides align to TRBD2. Per germline, CDR1 SGHTA and CDR2 FQGNSA. The ends lost 1 base at V and 5 bases at J; junction bases unmatched: 7. CDR3 length equals 16 residues. The CDR3 DNA sequence: TGTGCCAGCAGCTTAGTTGCGACTAGCAAGACCGGGGAGCTGTTTTTT. Translating it yields CASSLVATSKTGELFF.

This rearrangement joins TRBV11-2 to TRBJ1-4, with D hard to call. The CDR3 is made up of 13 amino acids. The V gene's germline CDR1 is SGHAT and CDR2 FQNNGV. Trimming took off 2 bases at V and 8 bases at J, with 9 bases between the two ends. The CDR3 sequence is CASSLTNREKLFF. The CDR3 bases are TGTGCCAGCAGCTTAACAAATCGAGAAAAACTGTTTTTT.

The chain carries TRBV5-1 and TRBJ2-7; possibly TRBD1 for D (5 bases). The CDR3 has 15 amino acids. Germline V gene data show CDR1 as SGHRS and CDR2 as YFSETQ. The germline V and J ends were trimmed by 2 bases and 1 base, with 13 bases remaining between them. The CDR3 here is CASSFLTATSYEQYF. As DNA, the CDR3 is TGCGCCAGCAGCTTCCTGACAGCGACTTCCTACGAGCAGTACTTC. The full variable domain, in which reference TRBV5-1 and TRBJ2-7 provide the parts outside the CDR3, is KAGVTQTPRYLIKTRGQQVTLSCSPISGHRSVSWYQQTPGQGLQFLFEYFSETQRNKGNFPGRFSGRQFSNSRSEMNVSTLELGDSALYLCASSFLTATSYEQYFGPGTRLTVT.

As DNA, the CDR3 is TGTGCCAGCAGGGCTTCGGGGGAGCACTTATATGGCTACACCTTC. This codes for CASRASGEHLYGYTF. The chain recombines TRBV27 with TRBJ1-2, with TRBD1 as a possible D gene (5 bases). V was pared by 6 bases and J by 5 bases, with 19 bases between. Germline loops: CDR1 MNHEY, CDR2 SMNVEV (reference sequence). The CDR3 sequence is 15 residues long.

The rearrangement joins TRBV6-1 to TRBJ1-2; D remains unclear. V was trimmed by 3 bases and J by 2 bases, leaving 7 bases between them. In germline, CDR1 is MNHNS, CDR2 SASEGT. The CDR3 has 13 amino acids. In DNA form, the CDR3 reads TGTGCCAGCAGTGAGGTAGAGAACTATGGCTACACCTTC. Its translation is CASSEVENYGYTF.

This clone has only a few counts. This sequence joins TRBV7-8 and TRBJ2-1, with 11 bases lining up with TRBD2. The CDR3 loop spans 14 amino acids. From germline, CDR1 is SGHVS and CDR2 FQNEAQ. The trim removed 6 bases at V and 5 bases at J, leaving 3 bases unmatched. The CDR3 DNA reads TGTGCCAGCAGTAGCGGGGGGGCCGACAATGAGCAGTTCTTC. Encoded protein: CASSSGGADNEQFF.

The gene calls are TRBV27 and TRBJ2-7, with D possibly matching TRBD1 (6 bases). Germline V gene lookup returns CDR1 MNHEY and CDR2 SMNVEV (reference sequence). V shed 6 bases and J shed 7 bases, with 16 bases lying between them. CDR3 length equals 13 residues. This chain's CDR3 is CASRTLGQPEQYF. Written as DNA, the CDR3 is TGTGCCAGCAGAACCCTCGGACAGCCTGAGCAGTACTTC.

The rearrangement joins TRBV5-1 to TRBJ1-1; no definite D call. The ends were cut back, 4 bases at V and 1 base at J, with 8 bases in the middle. The germline gives CDR1 SGHRS, CDR2 YFSETQ. The CDR3 contains 13 residues. The CDR3 DNA sequence: TGCGCCAGCAGCCAGAGGGCGAACACTGAAGCTTTCTTT. Residues: CASSQRANTEAFF.

The J gene is TRBJ2-7, the V gene TRBV5-6, with 7 nucleotides matching TRBD1. V lost 1 base to trimming and J lost 2 bases; unmatched junction nucleotides: 6. The CDR3 has 15 residues. In germline, CDR1 is SGHDT, CDR2 YYEEEE. CDR3 DNA: TGTGCCAGCAGCTTGCCGGGACAGCCTCCCTACGAGCAGTACTTC. Translated: CASSLPGQPPYEQYF.

The J gene is TRBJ1-2, the V gene TRBV6-5, with a weak D call TRBD1 (5 bases). This CDR3 comprises 15 residues. Trimming took off 0 bases at V and 3 bases at J, with 11 bases between the two ends. CDR1 is MNHEY, CDR2 SVGAGI, per germline. As DNA, the CDR3 is TGTGCCAGCAGTTACTCGAAAGGGGTCGACTATGGCTACACCTTC. Translating it yields CASSYSKGVDYGYTF.

Of note for this clone: This sample also contains other DNA sequences that code for the same CDR3. This sequence joins TRBV5-1 and TRBJ2-1; no firm D call. V lost 4 bases to trimming and J lost 3 bases, with 14 bases between them. The CDR3 extends over 15 amino acids. CDR1 and CDR2 from the germline V gene are SGHRS and YFSETQ. Written as DNA, the CDR3 is TGCGCCAGCAGCCGTGATGGTAGTAGCTACAATGAGCAGTTCTTC. This codes for CASSRDGSSYNEQFF.

In DNA, the CDR3 is TGTGCCAGCAGAAGCTACAGTCATTACACAGATACGCAGTATTTT. Its protein product is CASRSYSHYTDTQYF. This chain links TRBV2 with TRBJ2-3; D gene uncertain. The V and J ends lost 6 bases and 2 bases respectively, with 15 bases between them. Germline V gives CDR1 SNHLY, CDR2 FYNNEI. The CDR3 totals 15 residues.

This chain uses TRBV19 with TRBJ2-3, with 8 bases matching TRBD2. The CDR3 is 15 residues long. Germline trimming cut 5 bases from V and 2 bases from J; bases unmatched to any gene: 6. From germline, CDR1 is LNHDA and CDR2 SQIVND (reference sequence). CDR3 DNA: TGTGCCAGTAGTCCCGGGGGGGGGATCACAGATACGCAGTATTTT. This sequence encodes CASSPGGGITDTQYF.

The chain is built from TRBV27 and TRBJ1-2, with D possibly being TRBD1 (6 bases). Germline V lookup: CDR1 MNHEY, CDR2 SMNVEV (reference sequence). V lost 4 bases and J lost 8, with 17 bases in between. The CDR3 has 14 amino acids. As DNA, the CDR3 is TGTGCCAGCAGTTCCCCTCCAGGGGTTAGGGGCTACACCTTC. Protein: CASSSPPGVRGYTF.

The chain links TRBV5-5 to TRBJ2-3; possibly TRBD1 for D (5 bases). V shed 7 bases and J shed 3 bases, with 15 bases lying between them. Germline loops: CDR1 SGHKS, CDR2 YYEKEE (reference sequence). The length of the CDR3 is 14 residues. In nucleotides, the CDR3 is TGTGCCAGCGATACCAGGGTTACTACAGATACGCAGTATTTT. Amino acid sequence: CASDTRVTTDTQYF.

There are a few counts of this clone. The rearrangement joins TRBV13 to TRBJ2-1; TRBD2 matches 8 bases. The CDR3 extends over 14 amino acids. CDR1 is PRHDT and CDR2 is FYEKMQ in the germline V gene (reference sequence). V lost 7 bases, J lost 11 bases, and 13 bases stayed unmatched. Here the CDR3 reads CASNYGTGGTQQFF. CDR3 sequence (DNA): TGTGCCAGCAACTATGGGACGGGGGGGACTCAGCAGTTCTTC.

V usage is TRBV24-1 and J usage is TRBJ2-2, with D possibly being TRBD1 (5 bases). The length of the CDR3 is 14 residues. CDR1 and CDR2 (germline): KGHDR, SFDVKD. The V gene lost 5 bases and the J gene lost 2 bases, with 8 bases spanning the gap. The CDR3 DNA is TGTGCCACCAGTGGTCAGGGAAACACCGGGGAGCTGTTTTTT. Protein product: CATSGQGNTGELFF.

The chain recombines TRBV6-5 with TRBJ2-5, with 11 bases lining up with TRBD2. This CDR3 contains 15 residues. Germline lookup yields CDR1 MNHEY and CDR2 SVGAGI. With 5 bases clipped from V and 5 bases from J, the junction kept 7 bases outside the gene matches. The CDR3 sequence is CASSTLAGGGETQYF. The CDR3 bases are TGTGCCAGCAGTACGCTAGCGGGGGGCGGGGAGACCCAGTACTTC.